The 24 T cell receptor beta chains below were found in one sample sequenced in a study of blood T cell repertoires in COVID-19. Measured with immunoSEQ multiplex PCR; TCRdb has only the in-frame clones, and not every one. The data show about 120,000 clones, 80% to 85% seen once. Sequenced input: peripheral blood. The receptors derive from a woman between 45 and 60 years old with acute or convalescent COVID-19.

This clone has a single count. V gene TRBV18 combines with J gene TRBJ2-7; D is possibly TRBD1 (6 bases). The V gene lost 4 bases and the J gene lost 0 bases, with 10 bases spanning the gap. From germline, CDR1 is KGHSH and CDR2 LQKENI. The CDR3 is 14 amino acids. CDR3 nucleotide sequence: TGTGCCAGCTCACGGACAGCCAACTCCTACGAGCAGTACTTC. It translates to CASSRTANSYEQYF.

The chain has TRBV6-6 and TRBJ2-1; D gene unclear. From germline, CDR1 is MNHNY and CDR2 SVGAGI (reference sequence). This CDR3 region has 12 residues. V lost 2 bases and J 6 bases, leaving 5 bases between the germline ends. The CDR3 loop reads CASSYAGNEQFF. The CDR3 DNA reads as TGTGCCAGCAGTTACGCCGGCAATGAGCAGTTCTTC.

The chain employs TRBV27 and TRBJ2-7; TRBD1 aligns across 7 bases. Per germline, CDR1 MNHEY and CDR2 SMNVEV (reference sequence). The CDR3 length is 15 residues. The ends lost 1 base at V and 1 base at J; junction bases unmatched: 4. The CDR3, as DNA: TGTGCCAGCAGTTTATACGTGGGACAGTCCTACGAGCAGTACTTC. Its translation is CASSLYVGQSYEQYF.

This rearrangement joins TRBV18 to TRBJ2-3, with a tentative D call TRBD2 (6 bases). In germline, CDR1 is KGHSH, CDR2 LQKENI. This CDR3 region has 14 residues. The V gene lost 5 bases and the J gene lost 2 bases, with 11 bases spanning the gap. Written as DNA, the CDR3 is TGTGCCAGCTCAAGGGACTCTAACACAGATACGCAGTATTTT. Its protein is CASSRDSNTDTQYF.

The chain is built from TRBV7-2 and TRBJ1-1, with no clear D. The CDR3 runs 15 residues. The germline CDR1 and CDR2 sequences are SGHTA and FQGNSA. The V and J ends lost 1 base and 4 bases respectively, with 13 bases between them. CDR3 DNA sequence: TGTGCCAGCAGCTTAGTCGCGGGTGTGGGCACTGAAGCTTTCTTT. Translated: CASSLVAGVGTEAFF.

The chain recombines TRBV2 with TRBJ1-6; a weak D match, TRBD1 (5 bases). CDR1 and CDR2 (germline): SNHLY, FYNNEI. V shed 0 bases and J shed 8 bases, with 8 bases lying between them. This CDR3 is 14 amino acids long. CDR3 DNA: TGTGCCAGCAGTGAAGCCACAGGAGATTCACCCCTCCACTTT. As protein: CASSEATGDSPLHF.

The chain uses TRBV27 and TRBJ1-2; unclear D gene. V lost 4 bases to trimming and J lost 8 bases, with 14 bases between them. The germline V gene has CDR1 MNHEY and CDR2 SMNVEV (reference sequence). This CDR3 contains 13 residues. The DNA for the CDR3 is TGTGCCAGCAGTTCGAGGCCTGCCGAAGGCTACACCTTC. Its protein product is CASSSRPAEGYTF.

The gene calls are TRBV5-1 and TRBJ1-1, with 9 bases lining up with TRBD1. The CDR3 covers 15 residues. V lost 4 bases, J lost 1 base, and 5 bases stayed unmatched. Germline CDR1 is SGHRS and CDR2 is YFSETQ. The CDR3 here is CASSPGTGRNTEAFF. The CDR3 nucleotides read TGCGCCAGCAGCCCCGGGACAGGGAGGAACACTGAAGCTTTCTTT.

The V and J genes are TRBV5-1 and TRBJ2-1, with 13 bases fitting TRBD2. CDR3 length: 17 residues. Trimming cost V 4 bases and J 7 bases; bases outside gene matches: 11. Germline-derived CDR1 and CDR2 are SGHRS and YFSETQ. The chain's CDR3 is CASSTSTGTSGNNEQFF. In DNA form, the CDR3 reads TGCGCCAGCAGCACCTCGACCGGGACTAGCGGGAATAATGAGCAGTTCTTC.

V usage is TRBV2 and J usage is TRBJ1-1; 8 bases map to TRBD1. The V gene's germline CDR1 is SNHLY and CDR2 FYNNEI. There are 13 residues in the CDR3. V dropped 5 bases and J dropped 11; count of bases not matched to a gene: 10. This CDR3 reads CASSYTGGEKAFF. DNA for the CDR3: TGTGCCAGCAGTTATACAGGGGGGGAAAAGGCTTTCTTT.

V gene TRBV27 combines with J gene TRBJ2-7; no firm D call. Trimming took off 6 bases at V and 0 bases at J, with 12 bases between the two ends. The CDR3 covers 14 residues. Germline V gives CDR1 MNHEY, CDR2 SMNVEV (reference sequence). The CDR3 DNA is TGTGCCAGCAGCGCTCGAAGCCTCTCCTACGAGCAGTACTTC. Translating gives CASSARSLSYEQYF.

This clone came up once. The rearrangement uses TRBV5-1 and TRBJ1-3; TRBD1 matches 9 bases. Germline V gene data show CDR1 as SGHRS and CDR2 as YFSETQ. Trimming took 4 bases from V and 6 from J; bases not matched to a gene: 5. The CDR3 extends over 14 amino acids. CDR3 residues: CASSPGQGTNTIYF. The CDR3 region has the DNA TGCGCCAGCAGCCCGGGACAGGGTACAAACACCATATATTTT.

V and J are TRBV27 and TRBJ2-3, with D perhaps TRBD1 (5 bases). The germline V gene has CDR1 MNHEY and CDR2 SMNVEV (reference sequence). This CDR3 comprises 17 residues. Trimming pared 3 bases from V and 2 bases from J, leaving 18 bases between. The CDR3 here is CASSFLDISGATDTQYF. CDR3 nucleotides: TGTGCCAGCAGTTTCCTTGACATCTCTGGGGCCACAGATACGCAGTATTTT.

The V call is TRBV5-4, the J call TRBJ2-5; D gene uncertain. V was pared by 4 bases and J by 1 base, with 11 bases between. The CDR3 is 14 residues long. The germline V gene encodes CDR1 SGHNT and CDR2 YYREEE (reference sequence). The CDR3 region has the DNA TGTGCCAGCAGCGCGCGGTATAGCCAAGAGACCCAGTACTTC. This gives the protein CASSARYSQETQYF.

This chain's CDR3 is CASSVSGGPFTGELFF. CDR3 DNA: TGTGCCAGCAGCGTATCCGGGGGGCCGTTCACCGGGGAGCTGTTTTTT. The V gene is TRBV9, the J gene TRBJ2-2; perhaps TRBD2 as D (7 bases). This CDR3 has 16 residues. Germline CDR1 and CDR2: SGDLS and YYNGEE. Trimming took 1 base from V and 4 from J, leaving 14 bases between them.

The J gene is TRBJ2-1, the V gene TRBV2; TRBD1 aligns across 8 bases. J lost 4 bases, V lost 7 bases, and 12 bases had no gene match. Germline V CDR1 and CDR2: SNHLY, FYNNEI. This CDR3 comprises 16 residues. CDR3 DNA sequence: TGTGCCAGCATATCAGGGGGCGCCACCCTATACAATGAGCAGTTCTTC. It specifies CASISGGATLYNEQFF.

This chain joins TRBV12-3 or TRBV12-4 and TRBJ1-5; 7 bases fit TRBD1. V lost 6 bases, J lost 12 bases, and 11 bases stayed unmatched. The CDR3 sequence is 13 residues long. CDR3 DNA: TGTGCCAGCAGCCTCGGGACAGCAGGGCTCCAGCATTTT. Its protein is CASSLGTAGLQHF.

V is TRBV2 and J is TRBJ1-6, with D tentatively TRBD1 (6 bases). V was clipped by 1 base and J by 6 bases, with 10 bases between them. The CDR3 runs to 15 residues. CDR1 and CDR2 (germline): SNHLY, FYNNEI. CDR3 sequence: CASSEGGQSNSPLHF. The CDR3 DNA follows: TGTGCCAGCAGTGAAGGAGGACAGAGTAATTCACCCCTCCACTTT.

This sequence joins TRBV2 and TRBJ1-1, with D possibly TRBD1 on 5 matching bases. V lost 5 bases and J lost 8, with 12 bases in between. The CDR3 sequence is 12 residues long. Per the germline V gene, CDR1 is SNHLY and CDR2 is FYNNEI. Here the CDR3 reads CASSPDSGEAFF. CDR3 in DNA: TGTGCCAGCAGTCCCGACAGTGGGGAAGCTTTCTTT.

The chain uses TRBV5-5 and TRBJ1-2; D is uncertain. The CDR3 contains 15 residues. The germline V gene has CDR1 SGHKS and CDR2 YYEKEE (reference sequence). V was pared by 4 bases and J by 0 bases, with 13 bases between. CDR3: CASSPQTGANYGYTF. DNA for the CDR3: TGTGCCAGCAGCCCCCAGACGGGAGCTAACTATGGCTACACCTTC. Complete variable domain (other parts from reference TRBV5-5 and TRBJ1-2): DAGVTQSPTHLIKTRGQQVTLRCSPISGHKSVSWYQQVLGQGPQFIFQYYEKEERGRGNFPDRFSARQFPNYSSELNVNALLLGDSALYLCASSPQTGANYGYTFGSGTRLTVV.

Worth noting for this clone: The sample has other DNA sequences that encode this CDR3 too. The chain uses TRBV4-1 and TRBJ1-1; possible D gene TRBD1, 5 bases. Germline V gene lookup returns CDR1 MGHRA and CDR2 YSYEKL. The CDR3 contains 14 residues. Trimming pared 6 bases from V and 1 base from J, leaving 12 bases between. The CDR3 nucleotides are TGCGCCAGCAGTTCCGGGACTGGGAACACTGAAGCTTTCTTT. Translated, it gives CASSSGTGNTEAFF.

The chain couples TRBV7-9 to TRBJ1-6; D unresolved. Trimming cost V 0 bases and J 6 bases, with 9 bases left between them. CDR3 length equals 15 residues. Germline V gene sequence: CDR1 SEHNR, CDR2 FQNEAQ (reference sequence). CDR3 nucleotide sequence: TGTGCCAGCAGCTTAGCTGGTTTTAGTAATTCACCCCTCCACTTT. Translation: CASSLAGFSNSPLHF.

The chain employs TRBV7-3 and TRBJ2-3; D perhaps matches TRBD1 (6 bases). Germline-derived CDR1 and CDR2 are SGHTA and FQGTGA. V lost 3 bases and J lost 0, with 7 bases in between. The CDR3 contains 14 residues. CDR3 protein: CASSLGQSTDTQYF. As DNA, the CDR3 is TGTGCCAGCAGCTTGGGACAAAGCACAGATACGCAGTATTTT.

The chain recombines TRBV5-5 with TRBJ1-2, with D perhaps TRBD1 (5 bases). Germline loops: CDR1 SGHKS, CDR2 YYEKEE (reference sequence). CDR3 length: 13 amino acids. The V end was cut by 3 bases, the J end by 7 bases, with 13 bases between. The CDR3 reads CASSWGGVGGYTF. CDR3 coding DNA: TGTGCCAGCAGCTGGGGGGGAGTCGGTGGCTACACCTTC.